A single sample gave rise to the 18 T cell receptor beta chains below, sequenced in a study of neoadjuvant anti-PD-1 for oral cavity cancer. Sequenced by immunoSEQ multiplex PCR; TCRdb stores in-frame clones only, minus some. The data contain more than 30,000 clones, around two fifths of them singletons. The time point is: after neoadjuvant nivolumab, at surgical resection. The sequenced sample was tumor tissue, obtained after nivolumab (anti-PD-1) treatment. The receptors were sampled from a person between 35 and 79 years old with oral cavity squamous cell carcinoma.

This chain uses TRBV9 with TRBJ1-1; TRBD1 might be the D (5 bases). V lost 3 bases and J lost 4, with 19 bases in between. Germline CDR1 is SGDLS and CDR2 is YYNGEE. CDR3 length: 16 residues. This CDR3 reads CASSAQAGTLSTEAFF. CDR3 nucleotides: TGTGCCAGCAGCGCCCAGGCAGGGACGCTATCCACTGAAGCTTTCTTT.

The chain employs TRBV29-1 and TRBJ2-1; 8 positions agree with TRBD1. The V gene end was trimmed by 6 bases and the J gene end by 5 bases; junction bases not matched to a gene: 6. The CDR3 sequence is 13 residues long. Germline lookup yields CDR1 SQVTM and CDR2 ANQGSEA. The CDR3 is CSVPGQVNNEQFF. The CDR3 coding sequence is TGCAGCGTACCGGGACAGGTAAACAATGAGCAGTTCTTC.

This chain joins TRBV20-1 and TRBJ1-2; a possible D gene is TRBD1 (6 bases). Trimming removed 4 bases at V and 4 bases at J, with 7 bases between. The CDR3 is 11 residues long. Germline CDR1 is DFQATT and CDR2 is SNEGSKA (reference sequence). CDR3 residues: CSATGAYGYTF. The DNA of the CDR3 is TGCAGTGCTACAGGGGCCTATGGCTACACCTTC.

V and J are TRBV27 and TRBJ1-5; 7 nucleotides line up with TRBD1. The CDR3 totals 16 residues. Germline V gene data show CDR1 as MNHEY and CDR2 as SMNVEV (reference sequence). J lost 7 bases, V lost 6 bases, and 15 bases had no gene match. The CDR3 reads CASRPTFDRATQPQHF. CDR3 bases: TGTGCCAGCAGACCGACTTTCGACAGGGCAACGCAGCCCCAGCATTTT.

CDR3 coding DNA: TGTGCCAGCAGCTTCGGGGTTCAGAACACTGAAGCTTTCTTT. Residues: CASSFGVQNTEAFF. This chain uses TRBV5-6 with TRBJ1-1; no firm D call. The ends were cut back, 2 bases at V and 1 base at J, with 9 bases in the middle. The CDR3 totals 14 residues. Germline V gene data show CDR1 as SGHDT and CDR2 as YYEEEE.

Ten or more counts support this clone. The genes are TRBV4-2 and TRBJ2-1; TRBD2 matches at 7 bases. The V and J ends lost 1 base and 10 bases, in that order; junction bases with no gene match: 4. Germline loops: CDR1 LGHNA, CDR2 YNFKEQ. The CDR3 has 13 amino acids. CDR3 sequence reads: CASSQGDGGEQFF. CDR3 nucleotides: TGTGCCAGCAGCCAAGGTGACGGGGGGGAGCAGTTCTTC.

The genes are TRBV19 and TRBJ1-1; D is perhaps TRBD1 (6 bases). Germline V lookup: CDR1 LNHDA, CDR2 SQIVND (reference sequence). The germline V and J ends were trimmed by 10 bases and 1 base, with 13 bases remaining between them. The CDR3 covers 13 residues. The CDR3 is CAIKAGANTEAFF. The CDR3 DNA reads as TGTGCCATCAAGGCGGGGGCGAACACTGAAGCTTTCTTT.

This clone showed up just a few times. CDR3 DNA: TGTGCCAGCAGTTTATCGACAGGGGTTGCCGGCTACACCTTC. Translating it yields CASSLSTGVAGYTF. The V call is TRBV27, the J call TRBJ1-2, with 8 bases lining up with TRBD1. This CDR3 region has 14 residues. Germline V lookup: CDR1 MNHEY, CDR2 SMNVEV (reference sequence). The trim removed 0 bases at V and 8 bases at J, leaving 5 bases unmatched.

This clone was found a few times. The chain joins TRBV7-2 to TRBJ2-1; D is uncertain. This CDR3 region has 13 residues. CDR1 is SGHTA, CDR2 FQGNSA, per germline. The V end lost 5 bases, the J end lost 9 bases, and 14 bases lay between the germline ends. CDR3 sequence (DNA): TGTGCCAGCAGCGAGTGGGGTAGGGCTGAGCAGTTCTTC. Amino acids: CASSEWGRAEQFF.

The sample holds a few counts of this clone. V gene TRBV4-1 combines with J gene TRBJ2-6; TRBD1 might be the D (5 bases). In germline, CDR1 is MGHRA, CDR2 YSYEKL. This CDR3 comprises 16 residues. Trimming took 5 bases from V and 1 from J, leaving 12 bases between them. For the CDR3, the DNA is TGCGCCAGCAGCTCCCCCAGGGTTTCTGGGGCCAACGTCCTGACTTTC. Protein sequence: CASSSPRVSGANVLTF.

There are a few counts of this clone. The chain recombines TRBV7-9 with TRBJ1-2, with TRBD1 identical over 7 bases. This CDR3 region has 16 residues. The germline gives CDR1 SEHNR, CDR2 FQNEAQ (reference sequence). J was trimmed by 2 bases and V by 6 bases; bases with no gene match: 12. As DNA, the CDR3 is TGTGCCAGCAGTCGCCTTCGGGACAGACCCAACTATGGCTACACCTTC. This sequence encodes CASSRLRDRPNYGYTF.

This clone has a handful of counts. The chain carries TRBV30 and TRBJ2-1, with D tentatively TRBD2 (6 bases). The V and J ends lost 3 bases and 5 bases respectively, with 17 bases between them. CDR1 and CDR2 from the germline V gene are GTSNPN and SVGIG (reference sequence). CDR3 length: 15 residues. The CDR3 bases are TGTGCCTGGAGGCCGGACTACCGGGGAAACAATGAGCAGTTCTTC. Protein sequence: CAWRPDYRGNNEQFF.

This clone was picked up one time. The chain employs TRBV28 and TRBJ1-1; D perhaps matches TRBD1 (6 bases). This CDR3 comprises 15 residues. Per the germline V gene, CDR1 is MDHEN and CDR2 is SYDVKM. V lost 8 bases to trimming and J lost 1 base, with 17 bases between them. The CDR3, as DNA: TGTGCCAGCCGGGAGGGGGGGCCGGCGAACACTGAAGCTTTCTTT. Protein sequence: CASREGGPANTEAFF.

The V gene is TRBV5-8, the J gene TRBJ1-5; 7 bases are a match to TRBD1. The CDR3 has 15 amino acids. V was pared by 4 bases and J by 3 bases, with 7 bases of the junction left unmatched. CDR1 is SGHTS, CDR2 YDEGEE, per germline. The CDR3 sequence: CASSPGTDYNQPQHF. The CDR3 DNA reads as TGTGCCAGCAGCCCTGGGACAGACTACAATCAGCCCCAGCATTTT.

A few counts support this clone. The chain is built from TRBV19 and TRBJ2-1; 14 bases map to TRBD2. CDR3 length: 16 amino acids. V gave up 3 bases and J gave up 8 bases; unmatched junction bases: 6. Germline V gene lookup returns CDR1 LNHDA and CDR2 SQIVND (reference sequence). CDR3 nucleotides: TGTGCCAGTAGTATCATGACTAGCGGGAGGGTCGATGAGCAGTTCTTC. Translated: CASSIMTSGRVDEQFF.

This clone was counted a few times. The chain has TRBV7-6 and TRBJ2-2; D is perhaps TRBD1 or TRBD2 (5 bases each). Trimming pared 1 base from V and 5 bases from J, leaving 20 bases between. CDR3 size: 18 residues. From germline, CDR1 is SGHVS and CDR2 FNYEAQ. In DNA, the CDR3 is TGTGCCAGCAGCTTAGGAGAGGGGCAGATACGATGGACCGGGGAGCTGTTTTTT. It codes for CASSLGEGQIRWTGELFF.

The gene calls are TRBV11-2 and TRBJ1-2, with D perhaps TRBD1 (5 bases). The CDR3 runs 13 residues. The germline gives CDR1 SGHAT, CDR2 FQNNGV. Trimming cost V 4 bases and J 4 bases, with 10 bases left between them. In nucleotides, the CDR3 is TGTGCCAGCAGCTCCACGGGACTCTATGGCTACACCTTC. This sequence encodes CASSSTGLYGYTF.

In nucleotides, the CDR3 is TGTGCCAGCAGCCCTGGGCGGGGGGGATTAGTAGAGACCCAGTACTTC. Protein sequence: CASSPGRGGLVETQYF. The chain recombines TRBV4-2 with TRBJ2-5; 9 nucleotides match TRBD2. This CDR3 region has 16 residues. From germline, CDR1 is LGHNA and CDR2 YNFKEQ. The ends lost 4 bases at V and 4 bases at J; junction bases unmatched: 10.